A selection of T cell receptor beta chains follows, all from one sample in a study of T cells after yellow fever vaccination. TCRdb ran MiXCR on the 5' RACE reads and lists one entry per CDR3 protein. The data contain about 350,000 distinct CDR3 sequences, 4.1% of them seen just once; the ten biggest clones take up just under 25%. The sample was PBMCs, taken 5 days after the yellow fever booster vaccination. These receptor sequences come from a man aged 18 to 29 who received the YFV17D yellow fever vaccine. Both conserved end residues are part of each CDR3.

v_gene: TRBV12-3/TRBV12-4
CDR3aa: CASNEQGANVLTF

v_gene: TRBV7-9
CDR3aa: CASSLAGVNEQFF

v_gene: TRBV5-8
CDR3aa: CASSLGDFTDTQYF

v_gene: TRBV12-5
CDR3aa: CASERSRGGDTQYF

v_gene: TRBV7-9
CDR3aa: CASSSLRGGTAQETQYF

v_gene: TRBV6-6
CDR3aa: CASSQSKGLAGAYEQYF

v_gene: TRBV2
CDR3aa: CASSDPPRGYNEQFF

v_gene: TRBV12-3/TRBV12-4
CDR3aa: CASSLSFYEQYF

v_gene: TRBV10-3
CDR3aa: CAISRTTYEQYF

v_gene: TRBV20-1
CDR3aa: CSARAPQETQYF

v_gene: TRBV10-3
CDR3aa: CATMKPGAGEKLFF

v_gene: TRBV12-5
CDR3aa: CASGLVQVTLINEQFF

v_gene: TRBV5-1
CDR3aa: CASSLTGTGGQETQYF

v_gene: TRBV28
CDR3aa: CASSTLTGGAETQYF

v_gene: TRBV5-5
CDR3aa: CASSLYGGQPQHF

v_gene: TRBV2
CDR3aa: CASSYTGTRSEAFF

v_gene: TRBV29-1
CDR3aa: CSVGLGIPTGELFF

v_gene: TRBV18
CDR3aa: CASSPRGGAETDTQYF

v_gene: TRBV20-1
CDR3aa: CSAMSTDTQYF

v_gene: TRBV12-3/TRBV12-4
CDR3aa: CASTTGITGQPQHF

v_gene: TRBV6-2/TRBV6-3
CDR3aa: CASSYPWGEESFF

v_gene: TRBV15
CDR3aa: CATSRDRGGVNEQFF

v_gene: TRBV5-4
CDR3aa: CASSFWDRMNTEAFF

v_gene: TRBV6-2/TRBV6-3
CDR3aa: CASSYGPRSEQYF

v_gene: TRBV12-3/TRBV12-4
CDR3aa: CASSPAPGYEQYF

v_gene: TRBV6-5
CDR3aa: CASTGQWGPYNSPLHF

v_gene: TRBV5-4
CDR3aa: CASRLGQDTDTQYF

v_gene: TRBV5-1
CDR3aa: CASLRGDSNQPQHF

v_gene: TRBV7-6
CDR3aa: CTSSLGTGRGEQFF

v_gene: TRBV12-3/TRBV12-4
CDR3aa: CARKFSEQYF

v_gene: TRBV5-1
CDR3aa: CASSLSGTPNSGANVLTF

v_gene: TRBV20-1
CDR3aa: CSAPLGGLGQPQHF

v_gene: TRBV11-2
CDR3aa: CASSLHGQNGNTEAFF

v_gene: TRBV20-1
CDR3aa: CSASLAGEDIQYF

v_gene: TRBV15
CDR3aa: CATRNPSGSGTLKF

v_gene: TRBV7-9
CDR3aa: CASSPPDRESPEAFF

v_gene: TRBV5-4
CDR3aa: CASSGTSGAYEQYF

v_gene: TRBV4-1
CDR3aa: CASSPRAVSNQPQHF

v_gene: TRBV5-1
CDR3aa: CASSPEAGRGNTIYF

v_gene: TRBV12-3/TRBV12-4
CDR3aa: CASSLYSGLAGARIGELFF